Below, 14 T cell receptor beta chains from the same sample are listed, as sequenced in a study of Tregs in tolerant kidney transplant recipients. The repertoire was sequenced with immunoSEQ multiplex PCR; TCRdb's copy has only in-frame clones and lacks some. This table has 60,000 to 75,000 clones, approximately 83% appearing once. The material sequenced was Tregs from blood, taken before the transplant. Receptor source: a human donor who received a combined kidney and bone marrow transplant.

The rearrangement uses TRBV5-4 and TRBJ2-3; D is unclear. Germline-derived CDR1 and CDR2 are SGHNT and YYREEE (reference sequence). The CDR3 consists of 15 residues. The V and J ends lost 4 bases and 0 bases respectively, with 12 bases between them. The CDR3 reads CASSRPETSTDTQYF. The CDR3 DNA reads as TGTGCCAGCAGCCGACCCGAGACTAGCACAGATACGCAGTATTTT.

Here the CDR3 reads CASSPGTGETGELFF. CDR3 DNA sequence: TGCGCCAGCAGCCCTGGGACAGGGGAAACCGGGGAGCTGTTTTTT. The V call is TRBV5-1, the J call TRBJ2-2; 10 positions match TRBD1. Germline CDR1 and CDR2: SGHRS and YFSETQ. The CDR3 runs to 15 residues. The V segment lost 4 bases and the J segment 5 bases; nucleotides outside the gene matches: 5.

This rearrangement joins TRBV10-2 to TRBJ1-6; no clear D gene. This CDR3 contains 13 residues. The V end lost 3 bases, the J end lost 14 bases, and 14 bases lay between the germline ends. Germline loops: CDR1 WSHSY, CDR2 SAAADI. The CDR3 loop is CASSDPLTGALHF. For the CDR3, the DNA is TGCGCCAGCAGTGATCCCCTAACCGGGGCCCTCCACTTT.

The chain combines TRBV4-1 with TRBJ1-2, with unresolved D. V dropped 1 base and J dropped 7 bases, with 13 bases sitting between them. Germline CDR1 reads MGHRA; CDR2 reads YSYEKL. The CDR3 sequence is 14 residues long. DNA for the CDR3: TGCGCCAGCAGCCAAGTTCCCATTTCGGGTGGCTACACCTTC. This gives the protein CASSQVPISGGYTF.

This sequence joins TRBV6-5 and TRBJ2-3, with 9 nucleotides matching TRBD2. Germline lookup yields CDR1 MNHEY and CDR2 SVGAGI. The CDR3 sequence is 13 residues long. V was pared by 8 bases and J by 1 base, with 1 base of the junction left unmatched. This CDR3 reads CASRTSGTDTQYF. The CDR3 coding sequence is TGTGCCAGCCGGACTAGCGGCACAGATACGCAGTATTTT.

The chain employs TRBV19 and TRBJ2-1; D tentatively fits TRBD1 or TRBD2 (5 bases each). Germline V lookup: CDR1 LNHDA, CDR2 SQIVND (reference sequence). Trimming stripped 3 bases from V and 0 bases from J, with 9 bases between. The CDR3 spans 15 residues. The chain's CDR3 is CASSIGGNSYNEQFF. The CDR3, as DNA: TGTGCCAGTAGTATTGGGGGTAACTCCTACAATGAGCAGTTCTTC.

This rearrangement joins TRBV28 to TRBJ2-7; the D gene is possibly TRBD2 (5 bases). The CDR3 length is 12 residues. In germline, CDR1 is MDHEN, CDR2 SYDVKM. V lost 9 bases and J lost 4, with 13 bases in between. CDR3 nucleotide sequence: TGTGCCAGTCGGGAAGGGCTATACGAGCAGTACTTC. This sequence encodes CASREGLYEQYF.

V is TRBV5-4 and J is TRBJ2-3, with a possible D match to TRBD2 (5 bases). The germline V and J ends were trimmed by 4 bases and 3 bases, with 9 bases remaining between them. The CDR3 has 13 residues. Germline CDR1 SGHNT, CDR2 YYREEE (reference sequence). The CDR3 DNA reads as TGTGCCAGCAGCGCCCCGGGAACAGATACGCAGTATTTT. Translating gives CASSAPGTDTQYF.

V and J are TRBV13 and TRBJ1-4, with D perhaps TRBD1 (5 bases). There are 15 residues in the CDR3. Trimming took off 4 bases at V and 6 bases at J, with 15 bases between the two ends. Per germline, CDR1 PRHDT and CDR2 FYEKMQ (reference sequence). CDR3 nucleotide sequence: TGTGCCAGCAGCTCAACAGCGAGGGGCTATGAAAAACTGTTTTTT. Protein: CASSSTARGYEKLFF.

The V call is TRBV7-9, the J call TRBJ1-1; possibly TRBD1 for D (6 bases). CDR1 is SEHNR, CDR2 FQNEAQ, per germline (reference sequence). This CDR3 is 14 amino acids long. Trimming stripped 6 bases from V and 1 base from J, with 12 bases between. The CDR3 protein is CASSTGPWNTEAFF. The DNA of the CDR3 is TGTGCCAGCAGTACAGGGCCTTGGAACACTGAAGCTTTCTTT.

In its sample, this clone was seen a few times. The J gene is TRBJ1-1, the V gene TRBV5-1, with TRBD1 identical over 9 bases. The germline gives CDR1 SGHRS, CDR2 YFSETQ. The length of the CDR3 is 17 residues. Trimming at V came to 4 bases and at J to 5 bases, leaving 15 bases not matched to a gene. The CDR3 nucleotides read TGCGCCAGCAGCGACGGGAGGACAGGGGCGTGGTGGACTGAAGCTTTCTTT. As protein: CASSDGRTGAWWTEAFF. Looking up the rest from reference TRBV5-1 and TRBJ1-1 gives the full variable domain: KAGVTQTPRYLIKTRGQQVTLSCSPISGHRSVSWYQQTPGQGLQFLFEYFSETQRNKGNFPGRFSGRQFSNSRSEMNVSTLELGDSALYLCASSDGRTGAWWTEAFFGQGTRLTVV.

The V and J genes are TRBV4-1 and TRBJ1-1, with 7 bases aligning to TRBD1. CDR1 and CDR2 (germline): MGHRA, YSYEKL. The CDR3 spans 17 residues. The V segment lost 3 bases and the J segment 1 base; nucleotides outside the gene matches: 11. The chain's CDR3 is CASSHPAKQGRNTEAFF. CDR3 in DNA: TGCGCCAGCAGCCACCCTGCCAAACAGGGGAGGAACACTGAAGCTTTCTTT.

The rearrangement uses TRBV6-5 and TRBJ1-5; D gene ambiguous. CDR1 is MNHEY and CDR2 is SVGAGI in the germline V gene. The CDR3 is made up of 14 amino acids. V shed 2 bases and J shed 6 bases, with 11 bases lying between them. CDR3 sequence reads: CASSYVVGGQPQHF. DNA of the CDR3: TGTGCCAGCAGTTACGTCGTAGGAGGTCAGCCCCAGCATTTT.

J is TRBJ2-2 and V is TRBV7-9; D call uncertain. V lost 4 bases and J lost 6, with 9 bases in between. Germline assignment: CDR1 SEHNR and CDR2 FQNEAQ (reference sequence). The length of the CDR3 is 13 residues. The CDR3 DNA sequence: TGTGCCAGCAGCTCGTTACTCGCCGGGGAGCTGTTTTTT. Protein sequence: CASSSLLAGELFF.